The 9 T cell receptor beta chains given below trace back to one sample, sequenced in a study of T cell repertoires in cytomegalovirus infection. Via MiXCR, TCRdb re-called the reads, giving one row per CDR3 protein. The sample lists some 680,000 distinct CDR3 sequences; approximately 40% were seen once. Sequencing was done on a sample of PBMCs. The receptors come from a human donor in good health (CMV status not recorded). Some clones in this sample may be carry-over from other donors' samples.

This clonotype was seen only a few times. V gene TRBV28 combines with J gene TRBJ1-1; D is unresolved. The germline CDR1 and CDR2 sequences are MDHEN and SYDVKM. This CDR3 is 14 amino acids long. Deletions cut 4 bases from V and 4 bases from J, with 13 bases between. This CDR3 is CASSSPPLGTEAFF. In DNA form, the CDR3 reads TGTGCCAGCAGTTCCCCCCCGTTGGGCACTGAAGCTTTCTTT.

This clonotype was picked up a small number of times. The J gene is TRBJ2-7, the V gene TRBV7-3, with D perhaps given as TRBD1 or TRBD2 (7 bases each). Per the germline V gene, CDR1 is SGHTA and CDR2 is FQGTGA. V lost 2 bases, J lost 2 bases, and 13 bases lay in between. The CDR3 extends over 15 amino acids. CDR3 sequence: CASSLQGGPTYEQYF. The CDR3 DNA sequence: TGTGCCAGCAGCTTACAGGGGGGGCCTACCTACGAGCAGTACTTC.

This clonotype was picked up a small number of times. The chain combines TRBV7-6 with TRBJ2-2; no definite D call. V lost 3 bases and J 4 bases, leaving 6 bases between the germline ends. Germline CDR1 is SGHVS and CDR2 is FNYEAQ. The CDR3 extends over 13 amino acids. CDR3 amino acids: CASSLFATGELFF. The CDR3 DNA sequence: TGTGCCAGCAGCTTGTTTGCCACCGGGGAGCTGTTTTTT.

V usage is TRBV28 and J usage is TRBJ2-4, with 8 bases lining up with TRBD1. Trimming cost V 1 base and J 3 bases; bases outside gene matches: 5. Germline assignment: CDR1 MDHEN and CDR2 SYDVKM. This CDR3 is built from 16 residues. CDR3 in DNA: TGTGCCAGCAGTTTATCAGGGGGCTTGGTCAAAAACATTCAGTACTTC. Translated, it gives CASSLSGGLVKNIQYF.

At least ten counts were recorded for this clonotype. This CDR3 is CASSLQRETGPYEQYF. The CDR3 DNA reads TGTGCCAGCAGCTTACAGCGGGAGACGGGCCCCTACGAGCAGTACTTC. The chain recombines TRBV7-2 with TRBJ2-7; 8 positions match TRBD2. Germline trimming cut 2 bases from V and 2 bases from J; bases unmatched to any gene: 8. This CDR3 contains 16 residues. From germline, CDR1 is SGHTA and CDR2 FQGNSA.

This clonotype has ten or more counts. The chain combines TRBV7-9 with TRBJ2-7, with 7 nucleotides matching TRBD1. The V and J ends lost 4 bases and 4 bases, in that order; junction bases with no gene match: 16. The germline CDR1 and CDR2 sequences are SEHNR and FQNEAQ (reference sequence). This CDR3 region has 17 residues. The CDR3 spells CASSSGTASAPAYEQYF. CDR3 coding DNA: TGTGCCAGCAGCTCCGGGACAGCGTCCGCCCCCGCTTACGAGCAGTACTTC.

This clonotype was detected only a few times. The chain joins TRBV6-2 or TRBV6-3 to TRBJ1-5; TRBD1 is a possible D gene (5 bases). This CDR3 is built from 12 residues. The V and J ends lost 11 bases and 3 bases respectively, with 11 bases between them. Per the germline V gene, CDR1 is MNHEY and CDR2 is SVGEGT. The CDR3 DNA reads TGTGCCGGCGGACATATCAATCAGCCCCAGCATTTT. Residues: CAGGHINQPQHF.

The rearrangement links TRBV6-2 or TRBV6-3 to TRBJ1-4; D is undetermined. Germline V lookup: CDR1 MNHEY, CDR2 SVGEGT. The V end lost 6 bases, the J end lost 8 bases, and 16 bases lay between the germline ends. This CDR3 is 14 amino acids long. The CDR3: CASSRALGNEKLFF. The CDR3 nucleotides are TGTGCCAGCAGCCGGGCCCTGGGCAACGAAAAACTGTTTTTT.

The chain combines TRBV20-1 with TRBJ1-2; weak D call: TRBD1 (6 bases). Trimming removed 0 bases from V and 3 bases from J, with 23 bases in between. This CDR3 comprises 18 residues. Germline loops: CDR1 DFQATT, CDR2 SNEGSKA (reference sequence). The CDR3 region is CSARDEGGIGGVDYGYTF. CDR3 sequence (DNA): TGCAGTGCTAGAGATGAGGGGGGGATAGGAGGGGTTGACTATGGCTACACCTTC.